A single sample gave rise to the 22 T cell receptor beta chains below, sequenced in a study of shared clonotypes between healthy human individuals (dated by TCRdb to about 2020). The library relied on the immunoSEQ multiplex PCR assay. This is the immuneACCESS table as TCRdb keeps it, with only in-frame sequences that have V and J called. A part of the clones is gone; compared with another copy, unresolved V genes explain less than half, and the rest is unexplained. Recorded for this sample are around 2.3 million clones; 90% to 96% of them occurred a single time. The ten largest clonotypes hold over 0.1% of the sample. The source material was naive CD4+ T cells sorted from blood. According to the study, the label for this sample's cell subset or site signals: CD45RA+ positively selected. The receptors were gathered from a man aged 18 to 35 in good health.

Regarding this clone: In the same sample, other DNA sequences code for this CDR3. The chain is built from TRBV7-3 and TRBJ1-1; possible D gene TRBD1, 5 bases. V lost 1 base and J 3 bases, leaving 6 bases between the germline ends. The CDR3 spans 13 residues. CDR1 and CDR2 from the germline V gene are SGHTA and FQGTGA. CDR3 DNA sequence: TGTGCCAGCAGCTTAATAGGGGACACTGAAGCTTTCTTT. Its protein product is CASSLIGDTEAFF. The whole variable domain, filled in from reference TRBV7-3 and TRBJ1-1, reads GAGVSQTPSNKVTEKGKYVELRCDPISGHTALYWYRQSLGQGPEFLIYFQGTGAADDSGLPNDRFFAVRPEGSVSTLKIQRTERGDSAVYLCASSLIGDTEAFFGQGTRLTVV.

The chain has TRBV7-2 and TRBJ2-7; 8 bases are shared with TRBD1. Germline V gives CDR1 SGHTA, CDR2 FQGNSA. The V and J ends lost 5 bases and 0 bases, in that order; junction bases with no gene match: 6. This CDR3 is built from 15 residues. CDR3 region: CASSLTDRGSYEQYF. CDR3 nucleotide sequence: TGTGCCAGCAGCCTAACCGACAGGGGCTCCTACGAGCAGTACTTC. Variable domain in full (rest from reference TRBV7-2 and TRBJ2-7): GAGVSQSPSNKVTEKGKDVELRCDPISGHTALYWYRQSLGQGLEFLIYFQGNSAPDKSGLPSDRFSAERTGGSVSTLTIQRTQQEDSAVYLCASSLTDRGSYEQYFGPGTRLTVT.

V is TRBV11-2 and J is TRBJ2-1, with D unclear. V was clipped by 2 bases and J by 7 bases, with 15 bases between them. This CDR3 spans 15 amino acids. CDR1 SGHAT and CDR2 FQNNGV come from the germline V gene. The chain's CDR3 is CASSLWRVERNEQFF. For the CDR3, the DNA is TGTGCCAGCAGCTTATGGCGCGTGGAGAGGAATGAGCAGTTCTTC.

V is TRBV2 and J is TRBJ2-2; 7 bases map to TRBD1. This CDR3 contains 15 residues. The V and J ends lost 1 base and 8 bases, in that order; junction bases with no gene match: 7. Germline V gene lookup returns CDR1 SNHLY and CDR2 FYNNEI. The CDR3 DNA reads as TGTGCCAGCAGTGAAGAGTTCGCAGGGGGAGGGGAGCTGTTTTTT. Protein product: CASSEEFAGGGELFF.

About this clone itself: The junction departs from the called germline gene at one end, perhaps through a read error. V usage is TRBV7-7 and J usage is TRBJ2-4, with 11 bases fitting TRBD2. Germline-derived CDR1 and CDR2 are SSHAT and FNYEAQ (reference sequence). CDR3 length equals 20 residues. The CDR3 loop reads CASSATSGRERELAKNIQYF. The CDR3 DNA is TGTGCTAGCAGCGCCACTAGCGGGAGAGAGAGGGAGCTAGCCAAAAACATTCAGTACTTC. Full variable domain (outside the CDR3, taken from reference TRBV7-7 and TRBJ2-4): GAGVSQSPRYKVTKRGQDVTLRCDPISSHATLYWYQQALGQGPEFLTYFNYEAQPDKSGLPSDRFSAERPEGSISTLTIQRTEQRDSAMYRCASSATSGRERELAKNIQYFGAGTRLSVL.

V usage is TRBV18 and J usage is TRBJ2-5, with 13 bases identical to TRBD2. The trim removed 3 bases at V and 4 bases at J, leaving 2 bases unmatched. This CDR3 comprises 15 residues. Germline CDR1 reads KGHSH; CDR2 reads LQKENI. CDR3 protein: CASSPRLAGGETQYF. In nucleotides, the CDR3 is TGTGCCAGCTCACCCCGACTAGCGGGAGGAGAGACCCAGTACTTC.

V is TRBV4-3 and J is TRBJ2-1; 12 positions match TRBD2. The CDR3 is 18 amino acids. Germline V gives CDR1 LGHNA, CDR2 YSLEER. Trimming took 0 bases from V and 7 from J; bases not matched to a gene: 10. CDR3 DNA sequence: TGCGCCAGCAGCCAAGATCCCCCGGGACTAGCGGGCTTTAATGAGCAGTTCTTC. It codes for CASSQDPPGLAGFNEQFF.

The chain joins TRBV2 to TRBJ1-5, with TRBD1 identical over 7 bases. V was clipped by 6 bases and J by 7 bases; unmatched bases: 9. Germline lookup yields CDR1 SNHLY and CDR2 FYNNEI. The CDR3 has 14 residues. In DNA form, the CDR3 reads TGTGCCAGCAGCCAGGGGGAGAGAAAGCAGCCCCAGCATTTT. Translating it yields CASSQGERKQPQHF.

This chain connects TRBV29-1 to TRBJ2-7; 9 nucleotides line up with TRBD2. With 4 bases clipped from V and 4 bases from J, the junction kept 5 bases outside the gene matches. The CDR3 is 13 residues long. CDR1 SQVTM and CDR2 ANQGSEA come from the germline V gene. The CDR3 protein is CSVVREGRYEQYF. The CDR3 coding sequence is TGCAGCGTTGTGCGGGAGGGTCGGTACGAGCAGTACTTC.

The CDR3 sequence is CASSPTTGPGKLFF. The DNA for the CDR3 is TGTGCCAGCTCACCAACAACCGGGCCGGGAAAACTGTTTTTT. This rearrangement joins TRBV18 to TRBJ1-4; D not certain. CDR1 is KGHSH, CDR2 LQKENI, per germline. V lost 2 bases, J lost 10 bases, and 14 bases lay in between. The CDR3 extends over 14 amino acids.

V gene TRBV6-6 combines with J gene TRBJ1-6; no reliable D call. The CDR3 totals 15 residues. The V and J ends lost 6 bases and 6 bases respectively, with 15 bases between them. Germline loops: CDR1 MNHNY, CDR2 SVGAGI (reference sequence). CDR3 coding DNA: TGTGCCAGCAGCTTAGGACTACCCCTTAATTCACCCCTCCACTTT. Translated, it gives CASSLGLPLNSPLHF.

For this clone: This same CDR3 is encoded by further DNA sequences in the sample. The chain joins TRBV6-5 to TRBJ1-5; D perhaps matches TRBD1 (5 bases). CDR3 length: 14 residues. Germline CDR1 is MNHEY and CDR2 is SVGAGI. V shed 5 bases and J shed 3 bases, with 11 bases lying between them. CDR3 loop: CASSPRGINQPQHF. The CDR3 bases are TGTGCCAGCAGTCCTCGGGGGATCAATCAGCCCCAGCATTTT.

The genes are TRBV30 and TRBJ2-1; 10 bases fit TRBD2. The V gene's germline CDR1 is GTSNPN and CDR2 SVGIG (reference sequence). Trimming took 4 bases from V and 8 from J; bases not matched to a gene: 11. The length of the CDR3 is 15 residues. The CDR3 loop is CAWTRAGGPFDEQFF. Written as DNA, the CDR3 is TGTGCCTGGACCCGAGCGGGAGGGCCATTCGATGAGCAGTTCTTC.

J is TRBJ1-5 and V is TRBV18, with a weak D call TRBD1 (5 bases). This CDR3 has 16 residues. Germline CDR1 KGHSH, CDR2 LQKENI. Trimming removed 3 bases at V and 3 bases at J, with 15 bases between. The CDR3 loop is CASSPNRDGLNQPQHF. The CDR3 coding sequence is TGTGCCAGCTCACCGAACCGGGACGGACTCAATCAGCCCCAGCATTTT.

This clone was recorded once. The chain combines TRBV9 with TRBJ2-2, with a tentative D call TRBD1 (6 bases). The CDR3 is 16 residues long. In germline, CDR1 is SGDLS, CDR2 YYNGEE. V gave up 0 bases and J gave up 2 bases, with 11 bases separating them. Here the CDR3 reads CASSVARGTNTGELFF. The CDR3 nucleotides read TGTGCCAGCAGCGTAGCTAGGGGGACAAACACCGGGGAGCTGTTTTTT. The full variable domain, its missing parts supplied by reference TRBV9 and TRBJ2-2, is DSGVTQTPKHLITATGQRVTLRCSPRSGDLSVYWYQQSLDQGLQFLIQYYNGEERAKGNILERFSAQQFPDLHSELNLSSLELGDSALYFCASSVARGTNTGELFFGEGSRLTVL.

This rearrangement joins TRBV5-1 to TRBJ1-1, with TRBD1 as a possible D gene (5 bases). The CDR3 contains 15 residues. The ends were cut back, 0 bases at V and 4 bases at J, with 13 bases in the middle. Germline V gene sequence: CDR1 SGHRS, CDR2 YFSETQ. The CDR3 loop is CASSLVAGPSTEAFF. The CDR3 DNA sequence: TGCGCCAGCAGCTTGGTGGCAGGGCCCAGCACTGAAGCTTTCTTT.

The CDR3 coding sequence is TGTGCCAGCAGTGATAATGTTCAGCCCCAGCATTTT. Translated: CASSDNVQPQHF. The gene calls are TRBV2 and TRBJ1-5; D is undetermined. Trimming shortened V by 3 bases and J by 6 bases, and 6 bases separated the two germline ends. This CDR3 is 12 amino acids long. Germline loops: CDR1 SNHLY, CDR2 FYNNEI.

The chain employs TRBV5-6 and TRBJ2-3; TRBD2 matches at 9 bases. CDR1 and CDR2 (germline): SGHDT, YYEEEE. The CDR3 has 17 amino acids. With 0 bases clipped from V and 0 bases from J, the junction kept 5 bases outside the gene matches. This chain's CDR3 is CASSLGGLAASTDTQYF. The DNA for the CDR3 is TGTGCCAGCAGCTTGGGGGGACTAGCCGCTAGCACAGATACGCAGTATTTT.

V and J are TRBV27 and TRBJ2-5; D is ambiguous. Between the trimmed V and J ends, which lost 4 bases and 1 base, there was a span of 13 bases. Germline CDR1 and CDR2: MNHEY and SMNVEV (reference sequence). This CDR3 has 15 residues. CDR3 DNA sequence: TGTGCCAGCAGTTCCCTCTTGCAGCTCCAAGAGACCCAGTACTTC. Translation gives CASSSLLQLQETQYF.

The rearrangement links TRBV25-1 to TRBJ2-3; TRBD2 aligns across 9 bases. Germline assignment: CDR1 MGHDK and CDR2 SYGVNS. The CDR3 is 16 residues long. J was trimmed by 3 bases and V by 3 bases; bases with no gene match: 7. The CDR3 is CASSEVRLAGTDTQYF. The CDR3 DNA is TGTGCCAGCAGTGAGGTTCGTCTAGCGGGAACAGATACGCAGTATTTT. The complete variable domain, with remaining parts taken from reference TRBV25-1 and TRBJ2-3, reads EADIYQTPRYLVIGTGKKITLECSQTMGHDKMYWYQQDPGMELHLIHYSYGVNSTEKGDLSSESTVSRIRTEHFPLTLESARPSHTSQYLCASSEVRLAGTDTQYFGPGTRLTVL.

The CDR3 loop is CATSRDALAGGYNEQFF. The DNA of the CDR3 is TGTGCCACCAGCAGAGATGCTCTAGCGGGAGGCTACAATGAGCAGTTCTTC. This chain joins TRBV15 and TRBJ2-1; 11 positions agree with TRBD2. Germline V gives CDR1 LNHNV, CDR2 YYDKDF (reference sequence). V gave up 0 bases and J gave up 3 bases; unmatched junction bases: 4. The CDR3 is 17 amino acids.

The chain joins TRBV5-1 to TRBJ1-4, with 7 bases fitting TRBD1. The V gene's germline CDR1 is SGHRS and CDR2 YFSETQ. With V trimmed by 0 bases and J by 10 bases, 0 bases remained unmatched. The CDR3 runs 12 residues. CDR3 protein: CASSLGQGKLFF. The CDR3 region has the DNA TGCGCCAGCAGCTTGGGACAGGGAAAACTGTTTTTT.